The 15 T cell receptor beta chains presented below share a single source sample, sequenced in a study of cytomegalovirus exposure and HLA in healthy donors. The PCR used 60 Vbeta and 13 Jbeta primers. Sequencing was performed with immunoSEQ multiplex PCR; in TCRdb, only in-frame clones are kept and a portion is missing. The sample includes about 190,000 clones, around 83% seen only once; the top ten take approximately 1.7%. Specimen: PBMCs. These TCRs come from a man aged 35-49 years in good health and CMV-seropositive.

The chain combines TRBV6-1 with TRBJ2-5; 7 positions match TRBD1. The germline V gene encodes CDR1 MNHNS and CDR2 SASEGT. The CDR3 loop spans 14 amino acids. Losses at the gene ends were 7 bases for V and 1 base for J; bases not matched to a gene: 6. The DNA of the CDR3 is TGTGCCAGCACCAAAGGGGACAGCCAAGAGACCCAGTACTTC. Translation: CASTKGDSQETQYF.

This clone was observed a handful of times. V gene TRBV7-9 combines with J gene TRBJ2-2; the match to TRBD1 covers 8 bases. The CDR3 length is 15 residues. Trimming cost V 4 bases and J 5 bases; bases outside gene matches: 6. From germline, CDR1 is SEHNR and CDR2 FQNEAQ (reference sequence). CDR3 bases: TGTGCCAGCAGCTGGCGGACAGGGAAAACCGGGGAGCTGTTTTTT. Translation: CASSWRTGKTGELFF.

The chain links TRBV19 to TRBJ1-1; no firm D call. Germline assignment: CDR1 LNHDA and CDR2 SQIVND (reference sequence). CDR3 size: 14 residues. V lost 0 bases and J lost 4, with 9 bases in between. CDR3 residues: CASSIDAGTTEAFF. The CDR3 coding sequence is TGTGCCAGTAGTATAGACGCAGGAACCACTGAAGCTTTCTTT.

V is TRBV2 and J is TRBJ2-7; D possibly corresponds to TRBD2 (5 bases). This CDR3 has 15 residues. V was shortened by 2 bases and J by 1 base, with 12 bases between the two germline ends. CDR1 is SNHLY and CDR2 is FYNNEI in the germline V gene. The CDR3 region has the DNA TGTGCCAGCAGTGAACTACTGGCGGGTTCCTACGAGCAGTACTTC. It codes for CASSELLAGSYEQYF.

The rearrangement links TRBV15 to TRBJ2-7, with 7 bases fitting TRBD1. Per the germline V gene, CDR1 is LNHNV and CDR2 is YYDKDF (reference sequence). V was pared by 4 bases and J by 0 bases, with 6 bases of the junction left unmatched. This CDR3 has 15 residues. The CDR3 DNA sequence: TGTGCCACCAGCATAGGGACAGTCGGCTCCTACGAGCAGTACTTC. It translates to CATSIGTVGSYEQYF.

The chain has TRBV6-1 and TRBJ1-1; 10 positions agree with TRBD1. The CDR3 has 13 amino acids. The trim removed 6 bases at V and 4 bases at J, leaving 2 bases unmatched. Germline assignment: CDR1 MNHNS and CDR2 SASEGT. DNA of the CDR3: TGTGCCAGCAGGGGACAGGGGCCCACTGAAGCTTTCTTT. This codes for CASRGQGPTEAFF.

The chain links TRBV7-6 to TRBJ2-2; TRBD1 matches at 7 bases. The germline V gene has CDR1 SGHVS and CDR2 FNYEAQ. Losses at the gene ends were 3 bases for V and 7 bases for J; bases not matched to a gene: 14. The CDR3 sequence is 17 residues long. CDR3 sequence: CASSFKGGRTSGGELFF. For the CDR3, the DNA is TGTGCCAGCAGCTTTAAAGGGGGCCGGACCAGTGGCGGGGAGCTGTTTTTT.

This chain links TRBV9 with TRBJ2-5, with 9 bases lining up with TRBD1. Unmatched junction bases numbered 7, after V lost 0 bases and J lost 4 bases. The germline V gene has CDR1 SGDLS and CDR2 YYNGEE. This CDR3 has 16 residues. The CDR3 bases are TGTGCCAGCAGCGTAGCAGGGACAGGGTATGGAGAGACCCAGTACTTC. Residues: CASSVAGTGYGETQYF.

This clone was detected only a few times. The rearrangement links TRBV9 to TRBJ1-2, with D uncertain. Trimming cost V 9 bases and J 6 bases, with 24 bases left between them. Germline assignment: CDR1 SGDLS and CDR2 YYNGEE. The CDR3 runs to 15 residues. CDR3 nucleotides: TGTGCCACAGAGGGATTGCGCGGATCTCCCCATGGCTACACCTTC. Its translation is CATEGLRGSPHGYTF. Using reference TRBV9 and TRBJ1-2 for the parts outside the CDR3, the full variable domain is DSGVTQTPKHLITATGQRVTLRCSPRSGDLSVYWYQQSLDQGLQFLIQYYNGEERAKGNILERFSAQQFPDLHSELNLSSLELGDSALYFCATEGLRGSPHGYTFGSGTRLTVV.

The chain is built from TRBV18 and TRBJ1-3, with D possibly matching TRBD1 (6 bases). Per the germline V gene, CDR1 is KGHSH and CDR2 is LQKENI. Trimming stripped 3 bases from V and 7 bases from J, with 10 bases between. The CDR3 is 13 amino acids. DNA for the CDR3: TGTGCCAGCTCACCCGGGCAGGGGAACACCATATATTTT. As protein: CASSPGQGNTIYF.

The chain couples TRBV4-2 to TRBJ2-2; D is possibly TRBD2 (6 bases). CDR3 length equals 18 residues. V lost 6 bases to trimming and J lost 2 bases, with 22 bases between them. Germline CDR1 LGHNA, CDR2 YNFKEQ. The CDR3 loop reads CASRSIASGDENTGELFF. The DNA of the CDR3 is TGTGCCAGCAGATCGATAGCGTCGGGAGACGAAAACACCGGGGAGCTGTTTTTT.

This clone was seen a handful of times. This chain joins TRBV4-3 and TRBJ2-1; 9 nucleotides match TRBD1. The CDR3 loop spans 15 amino acids. The germline gives CDR1 LGHNA, CDR2 YSLEER. After removal of 1 base from V and 7 bases from J, the junction contained 5 bases not matched to a gene. The CDR3 reads CASSQVGTGTNEQFF. The CDR3 DNA reads TGCGCCAGCAGCCAAGTTGGGACAGGGACGAATGAGCAGTTCTTC.

This clone is a singleton in its sample. The genes are TRBV2 and TRBJ2-6; TRBD1 matches at 9 bases. Trimming at V came to 6 bases and at J to 0 bases, leaving 6 bases not matched to a gene. This CDR3 region has 17 residues. Germline V lookup: CDR1 SNHLY, CDR2 FYNNEI. The CDR3 here is CASRVNRGRSGANVLTF. DNA for the CDR3: TGTGCCAGCAGGGTTAACAGGGGGCGCTCTGGGGCCAACGTCCTGACTTTC.

This sequence joins TRBV5-1 and TRBJ2-1; a possible D gene is TRBD2 (6 bases). Trimming cost V 0 bases and J 10 bases, with 17 bases left between them. The germline gives CDR1 SGHRS, CDR2 YFSETQ. This CDR3 has 15 amino acids. The CDR3 DNA reads as TGCGCCAGCAGCTTGGCCGCGGGACTCCTAGAAGAGCAGTTCTTC. Residues: CASSLAAGLLEEQFF.

The chain couples TRBV5-4 to TRBJ1-1; 8 bases line up with TRBD1. The CDR3 runs to 14 residues. Trimming took 4 bases from V and 4 from J; bases not matched to a gene: 6. The germline V gene encodes CDR1 SGHNT and CDR2 YYREEE (reference sequence). The CDR3 region is CASSLDRALTEAFF. CDR3 bases: TGTGCCAGCAGCCTGGACAGGGCTCTCACTGAAGCTTTCTTT.